The 28 T cell receptor beta chains in this list originate from one sample, sequenced in a study of blood T cell repertoires in COVID-19. This table comes from immunoSEQ multiplex PCR, and its TCRdb copy is limited to in-frame clones, with some not included. The repertoire includes about 350,000 clones, roughly 90% of them detected once, and around 0.92% sits in the top ten. The sequenced material came from PBMCs or T cells enriched from blood (not recorded which). The receptors were sampled from a woman aged 25-40 years who had been exposed to COVID-19.

The CDR3 nucleotides read TGTGCCAGCTCACCACGACGGGGGACAGGGCGGCACGAGCAGTACTTC. Its protein product is CASSPRRGTGRHEQYF. The chain has TRBV18 and TRBJ2-7; 9 bases agree with TRBD1. The CDR3 spans 16 residues. The trim removed 1 base at V and 5 bases at J, leaving 9 bases unmatched. Germline V CDR1 and CDR2: KGHSH, LQKENI.

The chain uses TRBV4-1 and TRBJ2-1; TRBD2 agrees at 7 bases. CDR3 size: 13 residues. V was clipped by 0 bases and J by 11 bases; unmatched bases: 4. Looked up from germline, CDR1 is MGHRA and CDR2 is YSYEKL. CDR3 DNA: TGCGCCAGCAGCCAAGATTCTAGCGGTAAGCAGTTCTTC. The encoded protein is CASSQDSSGKQFF.

The rearrangement links TRBV18 to TRBJ2-1; D may be TRBD2 (7 bases). There are 19 residues in the CDR3. V gave up 1 base and J gave up 5 bases, with 24 bases separating them. In germline, CDR1 is KGHSH, CDR2 LQKENI. CDR3 in DNA: TGTGCCAGCTCACCACAAAGGCTTTCTAGCGGAGGGGGAAACAATGAGCAGTTCTTC. Protein sequence: CASSPQRLSSGGGNNEQFF.

J is TRBJ1-1 and V is TRBV3-1 (or the pseudogene TRBV3-2); D is perhaps TRBD1 (6 bases). Trimming removed 0 bases at V and 10 bases at J, with 15 bases between. The germline V gene has CDR1 LGHDT and CDR2 YNNKEL (reference sequence). The CDR3 runs to 14 residues. For the CDR3, the DNA is TGTGCCAGCAGCCAAGACCAGGACAGATTTTCAGCTTTCTTT. Its protein product is CASSQDQDRFSAFF.

This rearrangement joins TRBV19 to TRBJ2-7; TRBD1 agrees at 8 bases. With 5 bases clipped from V and 0 bases from J, the junction kept 6 bases outside the gene matches. CDR1 is LNHDA, CDR2 SQIVND, per germline (reference sequence). CDR3 length: 15 residues. Here the CDR3 DNA reads TGTGCCAGTAGTTCGACAGGGGAGGCCTCCTACGAGCAGTACTTC. Its protein product is CASSSTGEASYEQYF.

The chain combines TRBV27 with TRBJ2-3; tentative D call: TRBD1 (5 bases). The germline gives CDR1 MNHEY, CDR2 SMNVEV (reference sequence). Trimming left V 2 bases short and J 2 bases short, with 14 bases between. The CDR3 contains 16 residues. CDR3 protein: CASSLGAFTFTDTQYF. The CDR3 DNA sequence: TGTGCCAGCAGTTTAGGGGCCTTTACATTCACAGATACGCAGTATTTT.

This clone has a handful of counts. V gene TRBV5-1 combines with J gene TRBJ2-7; 8 bases agree with TRBD1. The CDR3 is 13 residues long. CDR1 is SGHRS, CDR2 YFSETQ, per germline. Trimming cost V 4 bases and J 5 bases; bases outside gene matches: 5. In DNA form, the CDR3 reads TGCGCCAGCAGCGTGGACAGGGTCCACGAGCAGTACTTC. This codes for CASSVDRVHEQYF.

The chain recombines TRBV18 with TRBJ2-1, with 8 bases identical to TRBD2. The CDR3 is made up of 15 amino acids. CDR1 is KGHSH, CDR2 LQKENI, per germline. The junction had 3 bases not matched to a gene; V was cut back by 3 bases and J by 2 bases. CDR3 protein: CASSPLAGTYNEQFF. The CDR3, as DNA: TGTGCCAGCTCACCCTTAGCGGGGACCTACAATGAGCAGTTCTTC. The whole variable domain, filled in from reference TRBV18 and TRBJ2-1, reads NAGVMQNPRHLVRRRGQEARLRCSPMKGHSHVYWYRQLPEEGLKFMVYLQKENIIDESGMPKERFSAEFPKEGPSILRIQQVVRGDSAAYFCASSPLAGTYNEQFFGPGTRLTVL.

This chain connects TRBV2 to TRBJ2-1; unclear D gene. V shed 4 bases and J shed 5 bases, with 9 bases lying between them. Germline lookup yields CDR1 SNHLY and CDR2 FYNNEI. The CDR3 runs 13 residues. As DNA, the CDR3 is TGTGCCAGCAGTGTAGAGGCCCACAATGAGCAGTTCTTC. Residues: CASSVEAHNEQFF.

The V gene is TRBV30, the J gene TRBJ2-5, with 11 bases matching TRBD2. Germline CDR1 and CDR2: GTSNPN and SVGIG (reference sequence). This CDR3 has 15 amino acids. Trimming removed 5 bases from V and 5 bases from J; junction bases left unmatched: 10. CDR3 DNA sequence: TGTGCCTGGGGCATAGCGGGAGGGCAAGGGGAGACCCAGTACTTC. It is translated as CAWGIAGGQGETQYF.

The chain employs TRBV6-5 and TRBJ1-5; D is unclear. The length of the CDR3 is 10 residues. Per the germline V gene, CDR1 is MNHEY and CDR2 is SVGAGI. V lost 8 bases and J 9 bases, leaving 8 bases between the germline ends. The CDR3 protein is CASSTLPQHF. For the CDR3, the DNA is TGTGCCAGCTCGACATTGCCCCAGCATTTT.

The rearrangement links TRBV19 to TRBJ1-1; TRBD1 matches 7 bases. The germline gives CDR1 LNHDA, CDR2 SQIVND (reference sequence). V trimming: 5 bases; J trimming: 4 bases; junction bases outside the gene matches: 7. This CDR3 comprises 14 residues. The CDR3 reads CASSLTGFGTEAFF. DNA of the CDR3: TGTGCCAGTAGTCTGACAGGGTTCGGCACTGAAGCTTTCTTT.

DNA of the CDR3: TGTGCCAGCAGTGGCCTCATGGAGGCCCGCACAGATACGCAGTATTTT. Its protein is CASSGLMEARTDTQYF. The chain employs TRBV6-1 and TRBJ2-3; a weak D match, TRBD2 (5 bases). Trimming removed 4 bases at V and 1 base at J, with 15 bases between. This CDR3 contains 16 residues. Germline CDR1 MNHNS, CDR2 SASEGT.

The chain carries TRBV6-1 and TRBJ2-6; D is unclear. The germline V gene has CDR1 MNHNS and CDR2 SASEGT. The CDR3 has 15 amino acids. Trimming shortened V by 0 bases and J by 2 bases, and 5 bases separated the two germline ends. The CDR3 DNA follows: TGTGCCAGCAGTGAAGCTAGAACTGGGGCCAACGTCCTGACTTTC. It translates to CASSEARTGANVLTF.

In its sample, this clone was seen a few times. The chain employs TRBV11-1 and TRBJ2-1; tentatively, D is TRBD2 (5 bases). V lost 0 bases to trimming and J lost 8 bases, with 14 bases between them. The length of the CDR3 is 15 residues. From germline, CDR1 is SGHAT and CDR2 FQDESV (reference sequence). CDR3 residues: CASSLARGSAHEQFF. CDR3 in DNA: TGTGCCAGCAGCTTAGCTCGTGGGAGTGCCCATGAGCAGTTCTTC. The complete variable domain, with remaining parts taken from reference TRBV11-1 and TRBJ2-1, reads EAEVAQSPRYKITEKSQAVAFWCDPISGHATLYWYRQILGQGPELLVQFQDESVVDDSQLPKDRFSAERLKGVDSTLKIQPAELGDSAMYLCASSLARGSAHEQFFGPGTRLTVL.

V gene TRBV18 combines with J gene TRBJ2-7, with 9 positions matching TRBD1. The V gene end was trimmed by 2 bases and the J gene end by 5 bases; junction bases not matched to a gene: 7. The CDR3 loop spans 15 amino acids. The germline gives CDR1 KGHSH, CDR2 LQKENI. CDR3 nucleotides: TGTGCCAGCTCACCATTTACACAGGGGGCCCACGAGCAGTACTTC. This codes for CASSPFTQGAHEQYF.

The chain combines TRBV5-8 with TRBJ2-3, with D perhaps matching TRBD1 (5 bases). Per the germline V gene, CDR1 is SGHTS and CDR2 is YDEGEE. The CDR3 length is 15 residues. Trimming left V 1 base short and J 3 bases short, with 12 bases between. In DNA form, the CDR3 reads TGTGCCAGCAGCTTGCGGCCAGGGATGACAGATACGCAGTATTTT. Amino acid sequence: CASSLRPGMTDTQYF.

V is TRBV28 and J is TRBJ1-1, with a tentative D call TRBD1 (6 bases). The CDR3 consists of 15 residues. V lost 8 bases, J lost 3 bases, and 19 bases lay in between. The germline CDR1 and CDR2 sequences are MDHEN and SYDVKM. Written as DNA, the CDR3 is TGTGCCAGCTGTGTGATGGGGGCTTTGGACACTGAAGCTTTCTTT. Protein sequence: CASCVMGALDTEAFF.

This rearrangement joins TRBV7-2 to TRBJ2-7, with TRBD2 matching 10 bases. Germline trimming cut 2 bases from V and 1 base from J; bases unmatched to any gene: 5. Germline values: CDR1 SGHTA, CDR2 FQGNSA. The CDR3 has 16 amino acids. The CDR3 bases are TGTGCCAGCAGCTTATCGCCAGCGGGAGGGTCCTACGAGCAGTACTTC. Translation gives CASSLSPAGGSYEQYF.

The chain has TRBV5-1 and TRBJ2-1; D is perhaps TRBD1 (5 bases). Germline V lookup: CDR1 SGHRS, CDR2 YFSETQ. This CDR3 spans 16 amino acids. The germline V and J ends were trimmed by 0 bases and 2 bases, with 12 bases remaining between them. The CDR3 nucleotides read TGCGCCAGCAGCTTGGAGGGCAGGACAACCTACAATGAGCAGTTCTTC. It is translated as CASSLEGRTTYNEQFF.

CDR3 DNA: TGTGCCAGCCGGACAGTCAACACTGAAGCTTTCTTT. This translates into CASRTVNTEAFF. V usage is TRBV3-1 (or the pseudogene TRBV3-2) and J usage is TRBJ1-1, with a tentative D call TRBD1 (6 bases). The germline CDR1 and CDR2 sequences are LGHDT and YNNKEL (reference sequence). This CDR3 has 12 amino acids. The V gene lost 8 bases and the J gene lost 2 bases, with 9 bases spanning the gap.

The rearrangement joins TRBV28 to TRBJ2-1; D possibly corresponds to TRBD2 (7 bases). The V and J ends lost 3 bases and 8 bases respectively, with 14 bases between them. The CDR3 has 14 residues. Per the germline V gene, CDR1 is MDHEN and CDR2 is SYDVKM. This CDR3 is CASSFAGAKDEQFF. CDR3 coding DNA: TGTGCCAGCAGTTTTGCGGGGGCGAAGGATGAGCAGTTCTTC.

V usage is TRBV5-5 and J usage is TRBJ2-5; TRBD1 matches at 11 bases. Per the germline V gene, CDR1 is SGHKS and CDR2 is YYEKEE (reference sequence). The CDR3 sequence is 16 residues long. The ends lost 4 bases at V and 4 bases at J; junction bases unmatched: 9. CDR3 bases: TGTGCCAGCAGCCAGCCCGGGACAGGGGGTTCAGAGACCCAGTACTTC. This sequence encodes CASSQPGTGGSETQYF.

There are a few counts of this clone. The chain combines TRBV6-4 with TRBJ2-7, with 11 nucleotides matching TRBD2. J gave up 6 bases and V 6 bases, and 7 bases lay outside the gene matches. This CDR3 is built from 14 residues. CDR1 is MRHNA and CDR2 is SNTAGT in the germline V gene. CDR3 protein: CASSPIAGGSEQYF. The CDR3 DNA reads TGTGCCAGCAGCCCTATAGCGGGAGGGAGCGAGCAGTACTTC.

This chain connects TRBV6-5 to TRBJ1-5; 8 bases are shared with TRBD1. V lost 6 bases and J lost 6; bases outside the gene matches: 10. Germline CDR1 is MNHEY and CDR2 is SVGAGI. CDR3 length: 15 amino acids. This CDR3 is CASRPSDRVFQPQHF. CDR3 DNA sequence: TGTGCCAGCAGACCCTCGGACAGGGTTTTTCAGCCCCAGCATTTT.

The chain couples TRBV19 to TRBJ1-1; unclear D gene. V shed 6 bases and J shed 0 bases, with 8 bases lying between them. This CDR3 has 13 residues. Germline V gene sequence: CDR1 LNHDA, CDR2 SQIVND (reference sequence). The CDR3 region is CASRRELNTEAFF. Written as DNA, the CDR3 is TGTGCCAGTAGGAGGGAATTGAACACTGAAGCTTTCTTT.

The rearrangement links TRBV28 to TRBJ1-2; the D is unclear. This CDR3 is 16 amino acids long. V was shortened by 2 bases and J by 0 bases, with 13 bases between the two germline ends. Per the germline V gene, CDR1 is MDHEN and CDR2 is SYDVKM. The CDR3 DNA reads as TGTGCCAGCAGTTTACCTAGGAAAACTGCTAACTATGGCTACACCTTC. This translates into CASSLPRKTANYGYTF.

The chain is built from TRBV7-9 and TRBJ1-1; 7 bases are a match to TRBD1. The CDR3 runs to 18 residues. Trimming removed 2 bases from V and 3 bases from J; junction bases left unmatched: 15. Germline assignment: CDR1 SEHNR and CDR2 FQNEAQ (reference sequence). The CDR3, as DNA: TGTGCCAGCAGCTTATTGATAGGTGTGGAGGGGGCGGACACTGAAGCTTTCTTT. It translates to CASSLLIGVEGADTEAFF. The full variable domain, rest sourced from reference TRBV7-9 and TRBJ1-1, is DTGVSQNPRHKITKRGQNVTFRCDPISEHNRLYWYRQTLGQGPEFLTYFQNEAQLEKSRLLSDRFSAERPKGSFSTLEIQRTEQGDSAMYLCASSLLIGVEGADTEAFFGQGTRLTVV.